Listed here are 26 T cell receptor beta chains from one sample, sequenced in a study of blood T cell repertoires in COVID-19. Data came from immunoSEQ multiplex PCR; TCRdb stores just in-frame clones and leaves some out. The repertoire consists of under 150,000 clones, with over 85% occurring once and the leading ten covering 4% to 5%. Sequences were obtained from peripheral blood. The receptors shown here come from a man in his 60s with COVID-19, enrolled during active disease.

This chain uses TRBV3-1 (or the pseudogene TRBV3-2) with TRBJ1-2; D remains unclear. This CDR3 comprises 14 residues. CDR1 is LGHDT, CDR2 YNNKEL, per germline (reference sequence). Deletions cut 0 bases from V and 8 bases from J, with 13 bases between. CDR3 residues: CASSQDGRLRGYTF. The CDR3 nucleotides are TGTGCCAGCAGCCAAGATGGTAGGCTCAGGGGCTACACCTTC.

This clone was seen just once. The rearrangement links TRBV19 to TRBJ1-5; D ambiguous. Germline V gives CDR1 LNHDA, CDR2 SQIVND (reference sequence). Trimming pared 5 bases from V and 0 bases from J, leaving 14 bases between. The CDR3 is 16 amino acids. Here the CDR3 DNA reads TGTGCCAGTAGTCTGTCTGACTCTTTTAGCAATCAGCCCCAGCATTTT. As protein: CASSLSDSFSNQPQHF.

The chain combines TRBV7-9 with TRBJ2-5, with 7 bases fitting TRBD1. Trimming removed 5 bases from V and 1 base from J; junction bases left unmatched: 4. CDR3 size: 14 residues. Germline CDR1 reads SEHNR; CDR2 reads FQNEAQ (reference sequence). CDR3 nucleotide sequence: TGTGCCAGCAGCCGAGAGGGGGCCCAAGAGACCCAGTACTTC. Translating it yields CASSREGAQETQYF.

The chain carries TRBV28 and TRBJ1-1; D gene unclear. V lost 5 bases, J lost 4 bases, and 8 bases lay in between. The CDR3 has 12 residues. Per germline, CDR1 MDHEN and CDR2 SYDVKM. CDR3 sequence: CASSLGATEAFF. CDR3 nucleotide sequence: TGTGCCAGCAGTCTAGGTGCCACTGAAGCTTTCTTT. The variable domain in full, completed from reference TRBV28 and TRBJ1-1, reads DVKVTQSSRYLVKRTGEKVFLECVQDMDHENMFWYRQDPGLGLRLIYFSYDVKMKEKGDIPEGYSVSREKKERFSLILESASTNQTSMYLCASSLGATEAFFGQGTRLTVV.

The gene calls are TRBV11-2 and TRBJ1-1; D ambiguous. The CDR3 sequence is 13 residues long. V gave up 2 bases and J gave up 7 bases, with 11 bases separating them. Germline CDR1 and CDR2: SGHAT and FQNNGV. Here the CDR3 DNA reads TGTGCCAGCAGCTTACAGGTTTCTAATGAAGCTTTCTTT. This encodes CASSLQVSNEAFF.

The CDR3 coding sequence is TGTGCCAGCAGCGTGGCTAGCGGGTTCTCCGGGGAGCTGTTTTTT. Translating it yields CASSVASGFSGELFF. The genes are TRBV9 and TRBJ2-2; TRBD2 agrees at 8 bases. The CDR3 consists of 15 residues. Germline CDR1 SGDLS, CDR2 YYNGEE. The trim removed 2 bases at V and 6 bases at J, leaving 6 bases unmatched.

The chain uses TRBV5-6 and TRBJ2-5; 10 bases align to TRBD2. The CDR3 length is 15 residues. Germline CDR1 reads SGHDT; CDR2 reads YYEEEE. V dropped 3 bases and J dropped 4; count of bases not matched to a gene: 6. CDR3 sequence (DNA): TGTGCCAGCAGCTACGGGACTAGCGCAGGAGAGACCCAGTACTTC. Its protein is CASSYGTSAGETQYF. The full variable domain, completed using reference TRBV5-6 and TRBJ2-5, is DAGVTQSPTHLIKTRGQQVTLRCSPKSGHDTVSWYQQALGQGPQFIFQYYEEEERQRGNFPDRFSGHQFPNYSSELNVNALLLGDSALYLCASSYGTSAGETQYFGPGTRLLVL.

The chain carries TRBV2 and TRBJ1-2; 10 nucleotides match TRBD1. Germline V CDR1 and CDR2: SNHLY, FYNNEI. The CDR3 totals 13 residues. J gave up 7 bases and V 8 bases, and 7 bases lay outside the gene matches. The CDR3 region has the DNA TGTGCCAGCCTTGGACAGGGGGTTTCTGGCTACACCTTC. It specifies CASLGQGVSGYTF. Full variable domain (remainder filled in from reference TRBV2 and TRBJ1-2): EPEVTQTPSHQVTQMGQEVILRCVPISNHLYFYWYRQILGQKVEFLVSFYNNEISEKSEIFDDQFSVERPDGSNFTLKIRSTKLEDSAMYFCASLGQGVSGYTFGSGTRLTVV.

V gene TRBV15 combines with J gene TRBJ2-5, with 12 bases identical to TRBD2. The CDR3 runs 16 residues. The V and J ends lost 1 base and 3 bases, in that order; junction bases with no gene match: 3. Germline CDR1 is LNHNV and CDR2 is YYDKDF (reference sequence). This CDR3 reads CATSRGRTSGKETQYF. CDR3 bases: TGTGCCACCAGCAGAGGCCGGACTAGCGGGAAAGAGACCCAGTACTTC. The variable domain in full, completed from reference TRBV15 and TRBJ2-5, reads DAMVIQNPRYQVTQFGKPVTLSCSQTLNHNVMYWYQQKSSQAPKLLFHYYDKDFNNEADTPDNFQSRRPNTSFCFLDIRSPGLGDTAMYLCATSRGRTSGKETQYFGPGTRLLVL.

The chain carries TRBV10-2 and TRBJ2-7; D unresolved. The germline V gene has CDR1 WSHSY and CDR2 SAAADI. This CDR3 comprises 13 residues. The V gene lost 8 bases and the J gene lost 6 bases, with 17 bases spanning the gap. The chain's CDR3 is CASSGILLGEQYF. DNA for the CDR3: TGCGCCAGCTCTGGCATCCTCCTTGGCGAGCAGTACTTC.

The chain carries TRBV11-3 and TRBJ2-2, with 12 bases lining up with TRBD2. J gave up 6 bases and V 5 bases, and 7 bases lay outside the gene matches. The CDR3 covers 16 residues. The germline V gene has CDR1 SGHNT and CDR2 YENEEA. The CDR3 DNA is TGTGCCAGCAGCCAGACTAGCGGGAGTTTGGCCGGGGAGCTGTTTTTT. This translates into CASSQTSGSLAGELFF.

This chain uses TRBV6-4 with TRBJ1-2; possibly TRBD1 for D (6 bases). Trimming stripped 3 bases from V and 6 bases from J, with 14 bases between. Per the germline V gene, CDR1 is MRHNA and CDR2 is SNTAGT. CDR3 size: 14 residues. CDR3 in DNA: TGTGCCAGCAGTGATAGGCAGGGGTCGGATGGCTACACCTTC. The encoded protein is CASSDRQGSDGYTF.

The gene calls are TRBV3-1 (or the pseudogene TRBV3-2) and TRBJ2-7; no clear D. Germline V gene sequence: CDR1 LGHDT, CDR2 YNNKEL (reference sequence). Between the trimmed V and J ends, which lost 1 base and 0 bases, there was a span of 7 bases. The CDR3 is 14 amino acids. CDR3 sequence reads: CASSQAGHSYEQYF. The CDR3, as DNA: TGTGCCAGCAGCCAAGCCGGTCACTCCTACGAGCAGTACTTC.

This chain joins TRBV19 and TRBJ2-1, with D uncertain. CDR3 length: 13 amino acids. Trimming removed 4 bases at V and 9 bases at J, with 13 bases between. Per germline, CDR1 LNHDA and CDR2 SQIVND (reference sequence). The CDR3 region is CASSTRQVGEQFF. The CDR3, as DNA: TGTGCCAGTAGTACCCGACAAGTCGGTGAGCAGTTCTTC.

This clone was observed a few times. The J gene is TRBJ2-1, the V gene TRBV19, with D maybe TRBD2 (5 bases). CDR3 size: 13 residues. V lost 3 bases and J lost 4, with 7 bases in between. Germline V CDR1 and CDR2: LNHDA, SQIVND (reference sequence). DNA for the CDR3: TGTGCCAGTAGTATTCCGGGGTACAATGAGCAGTTCTTC. Protein: CASSIPGYNEQFF.

V usage is TRBV19 and J usage is TRBJ2-7, with D tentatively TRBD2 (6 bases). Trimming cost V 3 bases and J 1 base, with 10 bases left between them. CDR1 is LNHDA, CDR2 SQIVND, per germline (reference sequence). The CDR3 is made up of 14 amino acids. This CDR3 reads CASSIGGTSYEQYF. CDR3 sequence (DNA): TGTGCCAGTAGTATTGGGGGGACTTCCTACGAGCAGTACTTC.

This clone was observed a few times. The J gene is TRBJ1-1, the V gene TRBV29-1; TRBD1 matches 7 bases. Losses at the gene ends were 6 bases for V and 1 base for J; bases not matched to a gene: 2. The CDR3 length is 12 residues. Germline V lookup: CDR1 SQVTM, CDR2 ANQGSEA. This chain's CDR3 is CSVTGTNTEAFF. The CDR3 region has the DNA TGCAGCGTGACAGGGACGAACACTGAAGCTTTCTTT.

The chain links TRBV25-1 to TRBJ2-3; TRBD2 matches 10 bases. J was trimmed by 2 bases and V by 5 bases; bases with no gene match: 4. CDR1 is MGHDK, CDR2 SYGVNS, per germline. The CDR3 loop spans 15 amino acids. The CDR3 reads CASSRSGRDTDTQYF. Here the CDR3 DNA reads TGTGCCAGCAGTAGAAGCGGGAGGGACACAGATACGCAGTATTTT. The entire variable domain, with the rest obtained from reference TRBV25-1 and TRBJ2-3, is as follows: EADIYQTPRYLVIGTGKKITLECSQTMGHDKMYWYQQDPGMELHLIHYSYGVNSTEKGDLSSESTVSRIRTEHFPLTLESARPSHTSQYLCASSRSGRDTDTQYFGPGTRLTVL.

The chain joins TRBV19 to TRBJ1-5, with 7 bases fitting TRBD1. V lost 4 bases and J lost 6; bases outside the gene matches: 9. Germline CDR1 reads LNHDA; CDR2 reads SQIVND (reference sequence). The CDR3 has 15 amino acids. CDR3 DNA sequence: TGTGCCAGTAGTACTGACAGGGCGGAAGTTCAGCCCCAGCATTTT. Protein sequence: CASSTDRAEVQPQHF.

This clone was counted many times. The V call is TRBV5-1, the J call TRBJ2-7, with D possibly matching TRBD1 (6 bases). This CDR3 contains 13 residues. Per germline, CDR1 SGHRS and CDR2 YFSETQ. Trimming removed 4 bases from V and 5 bases from J, with 13 bases in between. The CDR3 is CASSEGAGDEQYF. CDR3 bases: TGCGCCAGCAGCGAAGGTGCAGGGGACGAGCAGTACTTC.

The genes are TRBV11-1 and TRBJ1-1; 8 bases match TRBD1. The junction had 10 bases not matched to a gene; V was cut back by 7 bases and J by 6 bases. Germline values: CDR1 SGHAT, CDR2 FQDESV (reference sequence). This CDR3 region has 14 residues. The CDR3 here is CASTQDRARPEAFF. For the CDR3, the DNA is TGTGCCAGCACTCAGGACAGGGCTAGGCCTGAAGCTTTCTTT.

The CDR3 loop is CASSVKGGYNQPQHF. DNA of the CDR3: TGTGCCAGCAGCGTTAAAGGAGGCTATAATCAGCCCCAGCATTTT. The chain uses TRBV9 and TRBJ1-5; D gene unclear. Trimming removed 2 bases from V and 4 bases from J, with 13 bases in between. From germline, CDR1 is SGDLS and CDR2 YYNGEE. The CDR3 has 15 residues.

CDR3 sequence (DNA): TGTGCCAGCTCATTTACGACCAGCGGGGATTCCTACAATGAGCAGTTCTTC. Protein product: CASSFTTSGDSYNEQFF. The chain combines TRBV18 with TRBJ2-1; 7 nucleotides line up with TRBD2. Germline V CDR1 and CDR2: KGHSH, LQKENI. The CDR3 has 17 amino acids. Trimming cost V 5 bases and J 1 base; bases outside gene matches: 11.

The gene calls are TRBV18 and TRBJ1-2; D remains ambiguous. The CDR3 has 14 amino acids. The germline CDR1 and CDR2 sequences are KGHSH and LQKENI. Trimming left V 1 base short and J 0 bases short, with 6 bases between. CDR3 bases: TGTGCCAGCTCACCACTGTCTTCTAACTATGGCTACACCTTC. Translating gives CASSPLSSNYGYTF.

This clone was seen a few times. Other nucleotide sequences in the sample specify the same CDR3. V and J are TRBV3-1 (or the pseudogene TRBV3-2) and TRBJ1-3; D is perhaps TRBD1 (5 bases). V gave up 0 bases and J gave up 0 bases, with 6 bases separating them. CDR1 and CDR2 from the germline V gene are LGHDT and YNNKEL (reference sequence). This CDR3 region has 15 residues. The CDR3 DNA follows: TGTGCCAGCAGCCAAGACAGGGTCTCTGGAAACACCATATATTTT. Translated, it gives CASSQDRVSGNTIYF.

CDR3 region: CASGLVLTPVSGPYNEQFF. The CDR3 DNA reads as TGTGCTAGTGGTTTGGTACTTACCCCCGTTAGCGGACCCTACAATGAGCAGTTCTTC. This sequence joins TRBV12-5 and TRBJ2-1, with D possibly TRBD2 on 6 matching bases. The CDR3 spans 19 residues. V was cut by 0 bases and J by 2 bases, with 20 bases left in between. In germline, CDR1 is LGHNT, CDR2 FRNRAP.